The 21 T cell receptor beta chains below all came from one sample that was sequenced in a study of OX40 agonist ivuxolimab in advanced cancers. This table comes from immunoSEQ multiplex PCR, and its TCRdb copy is limited to in-frame clones, with some not included. The data hold 90,000 to 95,000 clones, with roughly 86% observed a single time. Sequences were derived from CD4+ or CD8+ T cells sorted from blood, sampled in a trial of the OX40 agonist ivuxolimab. The origin of the receptors is an adult with an advanced solid tumor such as melanoma, head and neck, liver or kidney cancer.

The rearrangement joins TRBV5-1 to TRBJ2-1, with 8 bases aligning to TRBD1. Germline trimming cut 2 bases from V and 4 bases from J; bases unmatched to any gene: 11. CDR3 length: 17 residues. Per the germline V gene, CDR1 is SGHRS and CDR2 is YFSETQ. The CDR3 region is CASSFSTGGLMYNEQFF. The CDR3 DNA is TGCGCCAGCAGCTTTAGTACAGGGGGACTGATGTACAATGAGCAGTTCTTC. The full variable domain, in which reference TRBV5-1 and TRBJ2-1 provide the parts outside the CDR3, is KAGVTQTPRYLIKTRGQQVTLSCSPISGHRSVSWYQQTPGQGLQFLFEYFSETQRNKGNFPGRFSGRQFSNSRSEMNVSTLELGDSALYLCASSFSTGGLMYNEQFFGPGTRLTVL.

V gene TRBV7-6 combines with J gene TRBJ1-3, with unresolved D. Deletions cut 8 bases from V and 0 bases from J, with 5 bases between. CDR3 length: 12 amino acids. CDR1 is SGHVS, CDR2 FNYEAQ, per germline. CDR3 sequence (DNA): TGTGCCAGCCCCGGCTCTGGAAACACCATATATTTT. It is translated as CASPGSGNTIYF.

In nucleotides, the CDR3 is TGTGCCTGGAGTCCGGGACTAGGAGGAGATACGCAGTATTTT. Protein: CAWSPGLGGDTQYF. The chain is built from TRBV30 and TRBJ2-3, with 8 bases that match TRBD2. Germline-derived CDR1 and CDR2 are GTSNPN and SVGIG (reference sequence). The CDR3 is made up of 14 amino acids. V gave up 2 bases and J gave up 5 bases; unmatched junction bases: 6.

The chain joins TRBV12-5 to TRBJ2-1; 10 bases align to TRBD1. This CDR3 comprises 15 residues. With 6 bases clipped from V and 4 bases from J, the junction kept 6 bases outside the gene matches. CDR1 is LGHNT and CDR2 is FRNRAP in the germline V gene. CDR3 amino acids: CASGPDRGLYNEQFF. The CDR3 DNA follows: TGTGCTAGTGGCCCCGACAGGGGGCTTTACAATGAGCAGTTCTTC.

The CDR3 sequence: CASSEQANTGELFF. The CDR3 nucleotides read TGCGCCAGCAGCGAGCAGGCGAACACCGGGGAGCTGTTTTTT. The chain carries TRBV5-1 and TRBJ2-2; no reliable D call. This CDR3 region has 14 residues. The V gene's germline CDR1 is SGHRS and CDR2 YFSETQ. The V and J ends lost 4 bases and 0 bases respectively, with 7 bases between them.

This rearrangement joins TRBV5-1 to TRBJ2-1; D not resolved. V dropped 0 bases and J dropped 0 bases, with 13 bases sitting between them. Germline V CDR1 and CDR2: SGHRS, YFSETQ. The CDR3 contains 17 residues. CDR3 DNA sequence: TGCGCCAGCAGCTTGGAGGTAGGCCCGAGCTCCTACAATGAGCAGTTCTTC. As protein: CASSLEVGPSSYNEQFF.

The rearrangement links TRBV6-1 to TRBJ2-5; 7 nucleotides line up with TRBD1. The germline V gene has CDR1 MNHNS and CDR2 SASEGT. There are 16 residues in the CDR3. V trimming: 2 bases; J trimming: 2 bases; junction bases outside the gene matches: 8. The CDR3 protein is CASSELQGLWQETQYF. The CDR3 coding sequence is TGTGCCAGCAGTGAATTACAGGGGCTTTGGCAAGAGACCCAGTACTTC.

This clone occurred once. V and J are TRBV5-1 and TRBJ2-3; 10 nucleotides line up with TRBD2. Unmatched junction bases numbered 7, after V lost 4 bases and J lost 2 bases. CDR1 is SGHRS, CDR2 YFSETQ, per germline. The CDR3 has 16 amino acids. CDR3 amino acids: CASSPGLAINTDTQYF. The CDR3 DNA follows: TGCGCCAGCAGCCCGGGACTAGCGATTAACACAGATACGCAGTATTTT.

The chain carries TRBV19 and TRBJ2-1; D is undetermined. The CDR3 spans 15 residues. V lost 0 bases and J lost 7, with 13 bases in between. CDR1 LNHDA and CDR2 SQIVND come from the germline V gene (reference sequence). The CDR3 DNA reads TGTGCCAGTAGTATAGATCCTCACAGCCTAAATGAGCAGTTCTTC. Translated, it gives CASSIDPHSLNEQFF.

The gene calls are TRBV7-2 and TRBJ1-4, with D uncertain. This CDR3 has 12 residues. Trimming removed 1 base from V and 13 bases from J, with 10 bases in between. The germline V gene encodes CDR1 SGHTA and CDR2 FQGNSA. The DNA of the CDR3 is TGTGCCAGCAGCTTAGGATCCGTGGGACTGTTTTTT. Amino acids: CASSLGSVGLFF.

V gene TRBV7-9 combines with J gene TRBJ2-4; D not resolved. The CDR3 has 16 amino acids. V was cut by 4 bases and J by 0 bases, with 13 bases left in between. Per germline, CDR1 SEHNR and CDR2 FQNEAQ (reference sequence). CDR3 bases: TGTGCCAGCAGCTCCTCGAGACCCCTAGCCAAAAACATTCAGTACTTC. Its protein product is CASSSSRPLAKNIQYF.

This clone came up once. The chain employs TRBV7-9 and TRBJ2-5; 10 positions match TRBD1. Germline assignment: CDR1 SEHNR and CDR2 FQNEAQ (reference sequence). The CDR3 covers 16 residues. The V segment lost 5 bases and the J segment 5 bases; nucleotides outside the gene matches: 11. The CDR3 DNA is TGTGCCAGCAGCCCTCCGGGACAGGGGAGAATGGAGACCCAGTACTTC. Its protein is CASSPPGQGRMETQYF.

This chain uses TRBV15 with TRBJ2-5, with 7 bases fitting TRBD2. The CDR3 contains 15 residues. The trim removed 0 bases at V and 4 bases at J, leaving 5 bases unmatched. Germline lookup yields CDR1 LNHNV and CDR2 YYDKDF (reference sequence). This CDR3 is CATSRDPGEGETQYF. The CDR3 DNA reads TGTGCCACCAGCAGAGATCCCGGGGAGGGAGAGACCCAGTACTTC.

The chain has TRBV15 and TRBJ2-2; the match to TRBD2 covers 11 bases. After removal of 5 bases from V and 8 bases from J, the junction contained 7 bases not matched to a gene. Germline V gene sequence: CDR1 LNHNV, CDR2 YYDKDF (reference sequence). The CDR3 totals 15 residues. CDR3 loop: CATSGGLAGSGELFF. The DNA for the CDR3 is TGTGCCACCAGCGGAGGACTAGCGGGTTCAGGGGAGCTGTTTTTT.

The rearrangement links TRBV18 to TRBJ1-1, with D perhaps TRBD1 (5 bases). The CDR3 extends over 14 amino acids. Deletions cut 6 bases from V and 1 base from J, with 12 bases between. Germline loops: CDR1 KGHSH, CDR2 LQKENI. The CDR3 region is CASSVGQGNTEAFF. CDR3 bases: TGTGCCAGCTCCGTAGGCCAGGGGAACACTGAAGCTTTCTTT.

This chain uses TRBV19 with TRBJ2-3; 9 bases map to TRBD1. CDR1 LNHDA and CDR2 SQIVND come from the germline V gene (reference sequence). Losses at the gene ends were 1 base for V and 4 bases for J; bases not matched to a gene: 6. CDR3 size: 16 residues. The CDR3 here is CASSIVGTGFPDTQYF. The CDR3 region has the DNA TGTGCCAGTAGTATAGTTGGGACAGGGTTCCCAGATACGCAGTATTTT.

The rearrangement joins TRBV13 to TRBJ2-7; 15 bases agree with TRBD2. Unmatched junction bases numbered 5, after V lost 3 bases and J lost 5 bases. CDR3 size: 16 residues. The germline V gene encodes CDR1 PRHDT and CDR2 FYEKMQ (reference sequence). This CDR3 is CASSFSGLAGGDEQYF. The DNA of the CDR3 is TGTGCCAGCAGCTTCTCGGGACTAGCGGGAGGCGACGAGCAGTACTTC.

V usage is TRBV14 and J usage is TRBJ2-1; no firm D call. Germline CDR1 is SGHDN and CDR2 is FVKESK. The V and J ends lost 0 bases and 2 bases respectively, with 11 bases between them. The CDR3 contains 16 residues. CDR3 loop: CASSQEDAPPYNEQFF. The DNA for the CDR3 is TGTGCCAGCAGCCAAGAGGACGCACCGCCCTACAATGAGCAGTTCTTC.

This clone was counted many times. The chain is built from TRBV18 and TRBJ1-2; D possibly corresponds to TRBD1 (5 bases). V shed 6 bases and J shed 2 bases, with 13 bases lying between them. The CDR3 sequence is 14 residues long. CDR1 and CDR2 from the germline V gene are KGHSH and LQKENI. The CDR3 reads CASSRQTENYGYTF. DNA of the CDR3: TGTGCCAGCTCCCGCCAGACAGAAAACTATGGCTACACCTTC.

V is TRBV29-1 and J is TRBJ2-5; perhaps TRBD2 as D (5 bases). Trimming left V 5 bases short and J 2 bases short, with 12 bases between. CDR1 SQVTM and CDR2 ANQGSEA come from the germline V gene. This CDR3 region has 13 residues. The chain's CDR3 is CSVQGGRQETQYF. CDR3 DNA: TGCAGCGTTCAAGGAGGAAGACAAGAGACCCAGTACTTC.

The V and J genes are TRBV9 and TRBJ1-1, with D tentatively TRBD1 (6 bases). With 6 bases removed from V and 2 bases from J, the gap between germline ends came to 11 bases. Per germline, CDR1 SGDLS and CDR2 YYNGEE. The CDR3 is made up of 13 amino acids. The CDR3 DNA sequence: TGTGCCAGCAACCCACAGGGCAACACTGAAGCTTTCTTT. Translation gives CASNPQGNTEAFF.